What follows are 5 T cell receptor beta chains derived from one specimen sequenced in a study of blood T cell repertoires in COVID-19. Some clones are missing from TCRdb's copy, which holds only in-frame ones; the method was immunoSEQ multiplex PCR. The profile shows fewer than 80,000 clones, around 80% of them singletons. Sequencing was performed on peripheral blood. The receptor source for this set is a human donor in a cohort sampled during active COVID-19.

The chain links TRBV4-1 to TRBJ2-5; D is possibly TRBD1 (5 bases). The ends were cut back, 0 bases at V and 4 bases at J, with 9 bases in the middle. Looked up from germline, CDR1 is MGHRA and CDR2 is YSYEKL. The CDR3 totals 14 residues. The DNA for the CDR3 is TGCGCCAGCAGCCAAGAAGAAACAGGAGAGACCCAGTACTTC. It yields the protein CASSQEETGETQYF.

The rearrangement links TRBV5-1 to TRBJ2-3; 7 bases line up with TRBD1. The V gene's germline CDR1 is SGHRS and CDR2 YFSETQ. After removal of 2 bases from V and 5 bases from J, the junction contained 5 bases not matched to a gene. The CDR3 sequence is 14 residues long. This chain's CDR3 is CASSFGTVRDTQYF. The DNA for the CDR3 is TGCGCCAGCAGCTTTGGGACAGTGAGAGATACGCAGTATTTT.

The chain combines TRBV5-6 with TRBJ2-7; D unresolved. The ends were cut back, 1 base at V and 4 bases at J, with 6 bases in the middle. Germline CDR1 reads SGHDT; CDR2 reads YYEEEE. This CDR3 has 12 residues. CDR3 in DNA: TGTGCCAGCAGCTTGAGAGCGTACGAGCAGTACTTC. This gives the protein CASSLRAYEQYF.

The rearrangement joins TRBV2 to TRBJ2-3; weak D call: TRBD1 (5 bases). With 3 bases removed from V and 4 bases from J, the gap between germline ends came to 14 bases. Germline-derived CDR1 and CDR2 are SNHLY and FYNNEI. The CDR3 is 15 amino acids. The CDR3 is CASSDRGKVADTQYF. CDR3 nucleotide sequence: TGTGCCAGCAGTGATAGGGGTAAGGTCGCAGATACGCAGTATTTT.

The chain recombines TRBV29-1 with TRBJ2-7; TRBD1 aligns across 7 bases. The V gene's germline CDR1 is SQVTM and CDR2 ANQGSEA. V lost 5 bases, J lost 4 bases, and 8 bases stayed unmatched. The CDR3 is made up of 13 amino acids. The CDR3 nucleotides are TGCAGCGTTTTTTCACAGGGGATATACGAGCAGTACTTC. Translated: CSVFSQGIYEQYF.